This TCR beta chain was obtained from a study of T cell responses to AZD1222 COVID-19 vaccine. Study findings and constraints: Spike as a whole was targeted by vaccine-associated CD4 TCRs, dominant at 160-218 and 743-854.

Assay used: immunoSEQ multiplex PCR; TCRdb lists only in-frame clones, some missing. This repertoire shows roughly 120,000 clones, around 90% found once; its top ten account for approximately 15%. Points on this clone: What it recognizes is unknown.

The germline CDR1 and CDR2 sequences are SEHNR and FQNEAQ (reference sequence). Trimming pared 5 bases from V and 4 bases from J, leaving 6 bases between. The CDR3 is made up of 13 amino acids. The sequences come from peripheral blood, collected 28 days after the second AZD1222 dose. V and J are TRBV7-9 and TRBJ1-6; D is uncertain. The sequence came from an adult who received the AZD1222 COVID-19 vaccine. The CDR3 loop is CASSLAYNSPLHF. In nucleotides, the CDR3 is TGTGCCAGCAGCCTGGCGTATAATTCACCCCTCCACTTT.